This T cell receptor beta chain is from a study of blood T cell repertoires in COVID-19. Study background: The analysed material was cDNA or gDNA that came from T cells, B-cell-depleted T cells, or PBMCs.

This table comes from immunoSEQ multiplex PCR, and its TCRdb copy is limited to in-frame clones, with some not included. The sample includes around 300,000 clones, around four fifths of them seen just once. Per germline, CDR1 SQVTM and CDR2 ANQGSEA. V shed 7 bases, J shed 4 bases, and the junction held 6 bases outside the gene matches. CDR3 length equals 12 residues. The sample comprised peripheral blood. This receptor was obtained from a woman in her fifties or sixties who had recovered from COVID-19. The chain uses TRBV29-1 and TRBJ2-5, with 7 bases that match TRBD2. CDR3 sequence (DNA): TGCAGCGGCAGGACTAGGGTAGAGACCCAGTACTTC. It codes for CSGRTRVETQYF.